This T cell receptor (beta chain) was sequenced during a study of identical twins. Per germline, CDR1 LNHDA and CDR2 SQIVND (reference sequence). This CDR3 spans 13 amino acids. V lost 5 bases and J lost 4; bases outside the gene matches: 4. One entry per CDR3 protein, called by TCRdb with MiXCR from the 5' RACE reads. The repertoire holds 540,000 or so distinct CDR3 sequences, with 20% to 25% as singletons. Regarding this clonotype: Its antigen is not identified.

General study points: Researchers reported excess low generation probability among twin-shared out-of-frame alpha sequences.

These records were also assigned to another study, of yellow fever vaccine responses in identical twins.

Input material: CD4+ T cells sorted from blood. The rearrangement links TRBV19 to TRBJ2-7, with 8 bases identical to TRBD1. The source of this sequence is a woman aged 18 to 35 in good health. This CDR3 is CASSLRDRYEQYF. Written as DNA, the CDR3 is TGTGCCAGTAGTTTAAGGGACAGGTACGAGCAGTACTTC.